A selection of T cell receptor beta chains follows, all from one sample in a study of T cell repertoires in cytomegalovirus infection. TCRdb called the reads again in MiXCR, with one record for every CDR3 protein. Here the sample spans 450,000 to 650,000 distinct CDR3 sequences, 26% being singletons. Sequencing input: PBMCs. These receptor sequences come from a human donor in good health (CMV status not recorded). Some clones in this sample may be carry-over from other donors' samples. Both conserved end residues are part of each CDR3. Fields, in order: CDR3 protein, CDR3 DNA, V gene, clone size, D gene, J gene. A D gene is named only where the DNA matches it firmly. Clone size is given for some rows only: seen once, a few or many times, or a class if the clone is expanded.

CDR3: CASSQAVRAENIQYF
DNA: TGTGCCAGCAGCCAAGCCGTTCGTGCTGAAAACATTCAGTACTTC
V: TRBV4-2
size: NA
D: NA
J: TRBJ2-4

CDR3: CASSVRVYNEQFF
DNA: TGTGCCAGCAGCGTCCGGGTTTACAATGAGCAGTTCTTC
V: TRBV7-2
size: many
D: NA
J: TRBJ2-1

CDR3: CASSYPTGTPYELGDQPQHF
DNA: TGTGCCAGCAGTTACCCAACAGGGACCCCTTATGAGCTGGGGGATCAGCCCCAGCATTTT
V: TRBV6-2/TRBV6-3
size: NA
D: NA
J: TRBJ1-5

CDR3: CASSQDQRLKNIQYF
DNA: TGTGCCAGCAGCCAAGATCAACGTCTAAAAAACATTCAGTACTTC
V: TRBV3-1
size: NA
D: NA
J: TRBJ2-4

CDR3: CASSISGSTNTEAFF
DNA: TGTGCCAGTAGTATATCCGGCAGCACAAACACTGAAGCTTTCTTT
V: TRBV19
size: many
D: NA
J: TRBJ1-1

CDR3: CASSFSGRAEETQYF
DNA: TGTGCCAGCAGCTTTAGCGGGAGGGCCGAAGAGACCCAGTACTTC
V: TRBV7-8
size: many
D: TRBD2
J: TRBJ2-5

CDR3: CASSQDMNSPLHF
DNA: TGCGCCAGCAGCCAGGACATGAATTCACCCCTCCACTTT
V: TRBV4-3
size: few
D: NA
J: TRBJ1-6

CDR3: CSARDHHRSYNEQFF
DNA: TGCAGTGCTAGAGATCATCACCGCTCCTACAATGAGCAGTTCTTC
V: TRBV20-1
size: NA
D: NA
J: TRBJ2-1

CDR3: CASTYKQGKVRNQPQHF
DNA: TGTGCCAGCACGTATAAACAGGGGAAGGTACGGAATCAGCCCCAGCATTTT
V: TRBV3-1
size: NA
D: TRBD1
J: TRBJ1-5

CDR3: CASREATGSTSLDIQYF
DNA: TGTGCCAGCAGGGAAGCGACAGGGAGTACGTCCTTAGACATTCAGTACTTC
V: TRBV6-4
size: NA
D: TRBD1
J: TRBJ2-4

CDR3: CASSFDRGGTEAFF
DNA: TGTGCCAGCAGCTTTGACAGGGGGGGCACTGAAGCTTTCTTT
V: TRBV14
size: NA
D: TRBD1
J: TRBJ1-1

CDR3: CASSVNLADYEQYF
DNA: TGTGCCAGCAGCGTAAACCTAGCGGACTACGAGCAGTACTTC
V: TRBV9
size: NA
D: TRBD2
J: TRBJ2-7

CDR3: CASSLGVRGGTQYF
DNA: TGTGCCAGCTCACTGGGGGTCAGGGGCGGTACGCAGTATTTT
V: TRBV6-5
size: few
D: NA
J: TRBJ2-3

CDR3: CSAGSAFANEQFF
DNA: TGCAGTGCTGGTAGCGCTTTCGCTAATGAGCAGTTCTTC
V: TRBV20-1
size: once
D: NA
J: TRBJ2-1

CDR3: CASSRSRLAGEETQYF
DNA: TGTGCCAGCAGCCGGAGCCGACTAGCGGGAGAAGAGACCCAGTACTTC
V: TRBV11-2
size: NA
D: TRBD2
J: TRBJ2-5

CDR3: CASREGLPEYNEQFF
DNA: TGTGCCAGTAGAGAAGGACTCCCGGAGTACAATGAGCAGTTCTTC
V: TRBV19
size: NA
D: NA
J: TRBJ2-1

CDR3: CATTPTLAPSTDTQYF
DNA: TGTGCCACCACGCCAACCCTAGCGCCTAGCACAGATACGCAGTATTTT
V: TRBV19
size: NA
D: NA
J: TRBJ2-3

CDR3: CSAAGLAGVVYNEQFF
DNA: TGCAGCGCGGCGGGACTAGCGGGAGTAGTATACAATGAGCAGTTCTTC
V: TRBV29-1
size: NA
D: TRBD2
J: TRBJ2-1

CDR3: CASSKSRDRPNTGELFF
DNA: TGTGCCAGCAGCAAGTCAAGGGACAGGCCGAACACCGGGGAGCTGTTTTTT
V: TRBV7-2
size: many
D: TRBD1
J: TRBJ2-2

CDR3: CASSSVDTQYF
DNA: TGTGCCAGCAGTTCGGTTGATACGCAGTATTTT
V: TRBV28
size: NA
D: NA
J: TRBJ2-3

CDR3: CASSYWTGEETQYF
DNA: TGTGCCAGCAGCTATTGGACAGGGGAAGAGACCCAGTACTTC
V: TRBV7-9
size: few
D: TRBD1
J: TRBJ2-5

CDR3: CASSQGTIWEPTGELFF
DNA: TGCGCCAGCAGCCAAGGGACTATCTGGGAACCCACCGGGGAGCTGTTTTTT
V: TRBV4-1
size: NA
D: NA
J: TRBJ2-2

CDR3: CASSKEGGKLFF
DNA: TGCGCCAGCAGCAAAGAAGGGGGTAAACTTTTTTTT
V: TRBV4-3
size: few
D: NA
J: TRBJ1-4

CDR3: CASSVGADYEQYF
DNA: TGTGCCAGCAGCGTAGGAGCCGACTACGAGCAGTACTTC
V: TRBV9
size: NA
D: NA
J: TRBJ2-7

CDR3: CASSLPYREQFF
DNA: TGTGCCAGCAGTTTACCCTACCGCGAGCAGTTCTTC
V: TRBV27
size: few
D: NA
J: TRBJ2-1

CDR3: CASSPPGLRETQYF
DNA: TGTGCCAGCTCACCACCGGGGTTACGGGAGACCCAGTACTTC
V: TRBV18
size: NA
D: NA
J: TRBJ2-5

CDR3: CASSQARGGETQYF
DNA: TGTGCCAGCAGCCAAGCCAGGGGAGGAGAGACCCAGTACTTC
V: TRBV4-2
size: NA
D: NA
J: TRBJ2-5

CDR3: CSVEDPARRDEKLFF
DNA: TGCAGCGTTGAAGATCCGGCTCGACGGGATGAAAAACTGTTTTTT
V: TRBV29-1
size: NA
D: NA
J: TRBJ1-4

CDR3: CASSLSAESTDTQYF
DNA: TGTGCCAGCAGTTTATCAGCAGAAAGCACAGATACGCAGTATTTT
V: TRBV12-3/TRBV12-4
size: few
D: NA
J: TRBJ2-3

CDR3: CSARATGAKNTGELFF
DNA: TGCAGTGCTAGAGCTACGGGGGCTAAGAACACCGGGGAGCTGTTTTTT
V: TRBV20-1
size: few
D: NA
J: TRBJ2-2

CDR3: CASSDPGTSGFSGANVLTF
DNA: TGTGCCAGCAGCGACCCCGGGACTAGCGGTTTCTCTGGGGCCAACGTCCTGACTTTC
V: TRBV11-2
size: NA
D: TRBD2
J: TRBJ2-6

CDR3: CASSLVLAGGYTQYF
DNA: TGTGCCAGCAGCTTAGTCCTAGCGGGAGGATATACGCAGTATTTT
V: TRBV7-2
size: many
D: TRBD2
J: TRBJ2-3

CDR3: CASSQGQRGPYNEQFF
DNA: TGTGCCAGCAGTCAAGGCCAGCGGGGCCCCTACAATGAGCAGTTCTTC
V: TRBV11-2
size: many
D: TRBD2
J: TRBJ2-1

CDR3: CASSLVAQGGNQPQHF
DNA: TGTGCCAGCAGCTTGGTTGCACAGGGCGGCAATCAGCCCCAGCATTTT
V: TRBV5-6
size: NA
D: NA
J: TRBJ1-5

CDR3: CASSPGTSGAHYEQYF
DNA: TGTGCCAGCAGCCCCGGAACTAGCGGAGCACACTACGAGCAGTACTTC
V: TRBV9
size: NA
D: TRBD2
J: TRBJ2-7

CDR3: CASRDRAYEQYF
DNA: TGTGCCAGCCGGGACAGGGCCTACGAGCAGTACTTC
V: TRBV7-2
size: many
D: TRBD1
J: TRBJ2-7

CDR3: CASSASRSGTANQPQHF
DNA: TGTGCCAGCAGTGCTTCACGATCAGGGACAGCGAATCAGCCCCAGCATTTT
V: TRBV6-6
size: many
D: TRBD1
J: TRBJ1-5

CDR3: CASNSDISNEQFF
DNA: TGTGCCAGCAACTCGGACATCTCCAATGAGCAGTTCTTC
V: TRBV2
size: few
D: NA
J: TRBJ2-1

CDR3: CASSELSGAGLETQYF
DNA: TGTGCCAGTAGTGAACTCAGCGGGGCCGGTTTAGAGACCCAGTACTTC
V: TRBV19
size: few
D: TRBD2
J: TRBJ2-5

CDR3: CASSRTRTSGTTYNEQFF
DNA: TGTGCCAGCAGCCGCACCAGGACTAGCGGGACCACCTACAATGAGCAGTTCTTC
V: TRBV7-2
size: many
D: TRBD2
J: TRBJ2-1

CDR3: CASTVGTGLSEQYF
DNA: TGTGCCAGCACCGTAGGGACAGGGTTGTCCGAGCAGTACTTC
V: TRBV27
size: few
D: TRBD1
J: TRBJ2-7

CDR3: CSAGGESLYEQYF
DNA: TGCAGCGCGGGGGGGGAGTCCCTCTACGAGCAGTACTTC
V: TRBV29-1
size: few
D: TRBD2
J: TRBJ2-7

CDR3: CAWSVAGELFF
DNA: TGTGCCTGGAGTGTTGCCGGGGAGCTGTTTTTT
V: TRBV30
size: NA
D: NA
J: TRBJ2-2

CDR3: CSVEPGPTVGGTIEGTADTQYF
DNA: TGCAGCGTTGAACCGGGACCGACCGTCGGAGGAACTATTGAAGGCACGGCGGATACGCAGTATTTT
V: TRBV29-1
size: NA
D: NA
J: TRBJ2-3

CDR3: CASTLGTRTDTQYF
DNA: TGTGCCAGCACCCTTGGGACACGCACAGATACGCAGTATTTT
V: TRBV6-2/TRBV6-3
size: few
D: NA
J: TRBJ2-3

CDR3: CASSPTGVEAFF
DNA: TGTGCCAGCAGCCCGACAGGGGTTGAAGCTTTCTTT
V: TRBV11-2
size: NA
D: TRBD1
J: TRBJ1-1

CDR3: CASSIAASGPYNEQFF
DNA: TGTGCCAGTAGTATAGCGGCTAGCGGGCCATACAATGAGCAGTTCTTC
V: TRBV19
size: NA
D: TRBD2
J: TRBJ2-1

CDR3: CASSGGWGNTEAFF
DNA: TGTGCCAGTAGTGGAGGCTGGGGGAACACTGAAGCTTTCTTT
V: TRBV19
size: NA
D: NA
J: TRBJ1-1

CDR3: CASSHATGGIYEQYF
DNA: TGTGCCAGCAGCCATGCAACAGGGGGAATCTACGAGCAGTACTTC
V: TRBV7-9
size: once
D: TRBD1
J: TRBJ2-7

CDR3: CASSSDPSGTEYGYTF
DNA: TGTGCCAGCAGCTCAGACCCCTCCGGGACGGAATATGGCTACACCTTC
V: TRBV7-2
size: many
D: NA
J: TRBJ1-2

CDR3: CSAREVAAKDEQFF
DNA: TGCAGTGCTAGAGAGGTAGCCGCCAAGGATGAGCAGTTCTTC
V: TRBV20-1
size: NA
D: NA
J: TRBJ2-1

CDR3: CASSSTGGADTQYF
DNA: TGTGCCAGCAGCTCGACAGGGGGCGCGGATACGCAGTATTTT
V: TRBV7-3
size: few
D: TRBD1
J: TRBJ2-3

CDR3: CASSQGIQETQYF
DNA: TGCGCCAGCAGCCAAGGCATCCAAGAGACCCAGTACTTC
V: TRBV4-3
size: few
D: NA
J: TRBJ2-5

CDR3: CASSGGYYNEQFF
DNA: TGTGCCAGTAGTGGGGGTTACTACAATGAGCAGTTCTTC
V: TRBV19
size: NA
D: NA
J: TRBJ2-1

CDR3: CASSFDQRTYNEQFF
DNA: TGTGCCAGCAGCTTTGACCAGCGGACCTACAATGAGCAGTTCTTC
V: TRBV5-6
size: few
D: NA
J: TRBJ2-1

CDR3: CASSSDFGSNQPQHF
DNA: TGTGCCAGCAGCTCGGATTTCGGGAGCAATCAGCCCCAGCATTTT
V: TRBV7-2
size: many
D: NA
J: TRBJ1-5

CDR3: CASSLLAGATGELFF
DNA: TGTGCCAGCAGCTTACTAGCGGGAGCGACCGGGGAGCTGTTTTTT
V: TRBV7-9
size: few
D: TRBD2
J: TRBJ2-2

CDR3: CSARPGAGGGGELFF
DNA: TGCAGTGCCCGTCCGGGGGCGGGAGGCGGCGGGGAGCTGTTTTTT
V: TRBV20-1
size: NA
D: TRBD2
J: TRBJ2-2

CDR3: CASSPLTRANYGYTF
DNA: TGTGCCAGCAGCCCCCTTACGCGAGCCAACTATGGCTACACCTTC
V: TRBV7-9
size: few
D: NA
J: TRBJ1-2

CDR3: CASSSVRGLRYGYTF
DNA: TGTGCCAGCAGCTCGGTCCGGGGGCTGCGCTATGGCTACACCTTC
V: TRBV11-2
size: few
D: NA
J: TRBJ1-2